Listed here is a single T cell receptor (beta chain). The antigen is undetermined. The data stem from a study of cytotoxic CD8 clonotypes in ibrutinib-treated CLL. Background on the study: Included were about 11 relapsed/refractory and approximately 15 treatment-naive patients, of whom 17 were IGHV unmutated. The study, taken as a whole, reports: Baseline clonality exceeded age-matched healthy donors and tracked circulating CD8+ T-cell counts. Clonality increased with ibrutinib response but returned toward baseline at progression. Sustained-remission and progressing patients were not sampled at matched times.

Germline V gene sequence: CDR1 MRHNA, CDR2 SNTAGT. The V segment lost 0 bases and the J segment 4 bases; nucleotides outside the gene matches: 4. The CDR3 extends over 15 amino acids. Assay: immunoSEQ multiplex PCR; the TCRdb copy retains only in-frame clones and omits some. Of 270,000 or so clones listed, about 72% are singletons. Sequencing used PBMCs, obtained at disease progression, from a patient treated with ibrutinib. This clonotype was sampled from a human donor with chronic lymphocytic leukemia. The genes are TRBV6-4 and TRBJ2-3; 7 bases agree with TRBD1. DNA of the CDR3: TGTGCCAGCAGTGACTCGACAGGGCCGTCAGATACGCAGTATTTT. Its translation: CASSDSTGPSDTQYF.